This entry lists 26 T cell receptor beta chains sequenced from one sample in a study of T cell responses to AZD1222 COVID-19 vaccine. Profiled with immunoSEQ multiplex PCR; TCRdb holds only in-frame clones, not every one. The sample yields 120,000 or so clones, approximately 88% seen once. Specimen: peripheral blood, collected on day 0 of AZD1222 vaccination. The source is an adult in good health.

The V and J genes are TRBV6-2 or TRBV6-3 and TRBJ1-1, with 7 bases aligning to TRBD1. The germline V gene has CDR1 MNHEY and CDR2 SVGEGT. J lost 4 bases, V lost 2 bases, and 7 bases had no gene match. This CDR3 spans 15 amino acids. The CDR3 coding sequence is TGTGCCAGCAGTTACAGGGGGCGCGGGAGCACTGAAGCTTTCTTT. Protein sequence: CASSYRGRGSTEAFF.

The chain has TRBV11-1 and TRBJ1-1; D is unresolved. The CDR3 loop spans 16 amino acids. Germline V gene data show CDR1 as SGHAT and CDR2 as FQDESV (reference sequence). V gave up 1 base and J gave up 2 bases, with 14 bases separating them. This CDR3 reads CASSLGNYGGNTEAFF. CDR3 nucleotide sequence: TGTGCCAGCAGCTTAGGGAATTATGGCGGAAACACTGAAGCTTTCTTT.

This clone was seen just once. V gene TRBV5-1 combines with J gene TRBJ2-7, with D unclear. CDR1 is SGHRS and CDR2 is YFSETQ in the germline V gene. The germline V and J ends were trimmed by 0 bases and 7 bases, with 11 bases remaining between them. CDR3 length equals 13 residues. CDR3 in amino acids: CASSLGVLREQYF. The CDR3 DNA is TGCGCCAGCAGCTTGGGGGTTCTACGGGAGCAGTACTTC. Variable domain in full (rest from reference TRBV5-1 and TRBJ2-7): KAGVTQTPRYLIKTRGQQVTLSCSPISGHRSVSWYQQTPGQGLQFLFEYFSETQRNKGNFPGRFSGRQFSNSRSEMNVSTLELGDSALYLCASSLGVLREQYFGPGTRLTVT.

As to this clone: The CDR3 does not end in the conserved phenylalanine or tryptophan, so this is likely a read error. The chain carries TRBV19 and TRBJ1-2; the D is unclear. Germline lookup yields CDR1 LNHDA and CDR2 SQIVND (reference sequence). Between the trimmed V and J ends, which lost 6 bases and 1 base, there was a span of 6 bases. This CDR3 has 12 residues. CDR3 residues: CASRRLNYGYTS. The DNA for the CDR3 is TGTGCCAGTAGACGGCTTAACTATGGCTACACCTCC.

This clone was observed a single time. This chain connects TRBV27 to TRBJ1-2; TRBD1 might be the D (5 bases). CDR1 and CDR2 from the germline V gene are MNHEY and SMNVEV (reference sequence). V was shortened by 2 bases and J by 5 bases, with 12 bases between the two germline ends. There are 14 residues in the CDR3. The CDR3 nucleotides are TGTGCCAGCAGTTTAAATCCGGGGGAATATGGCTACACCTTC. Its protein product is CASSLNPGEYGYTF.

This sequence joins TRBV6-5 and TRBJ1-2; D unresolved. The V gene lost 4 bases and the J gene lost 5 bases, with 5 bases spanning the gap. Germline CDR1 and CDR2: MNHEY and SVGAGI. The CDR3 runs 11 residues. CDR3 amino acids: CASSSDYGYTF. In DNA, the CDR3 is TGTGCCAGCAGTTCGGATTATGGCTACACCTTC.

This rearrangement joins TRBV27 to TRBJ2-5; tentative D call: TRBD2 (6 bases). The length of the CDR3 is 17 residues. Between the trimmed V and J ends, which lost 0 bases and 5 bases, there was a span of 19 bases. Germline V gene lookup returns CDR1 MNHEY and CDR2 SMNVEV (reference sequence). CDR3 sequence: CASSLSRRGPMGETQYF. For the CDR3, the DNA is TGTGCCAGCAGTTTATCGAGGAGGGGCCCCATGGGTGAGACCCAGTACTTC.

This clone was seen only a few times. The rearrangement links TRBV11-2 to TRBJ2-7, with unresolved D. The ends were cut back, 3 bases at V and 6 bases at J, with 6 bases in the middle. Germline values: CDR1 SGHAT, CDR2 FQNNGV. CDR3 size: 11 residues. The CDR3 DNA reads as TGTGCCAGCAGCTTTTTGGGCGAGCAGTACTTC. It encodes CASSFLGEQYF. The whole variable domain, remainder taken from reference TRBV11-2 and TRBJ2-7, is EAGVAQSPRYKIIEKRQSVAFWCNPISGHATLYWYQQILGQGPKLLIQFQNNGVVDDSQLPKDRFSAERLKGVDSTLKIQPAKLEDSAVYLCASSFLGEQYFGPGTRLTVT.

This clone has only one observation. The chain has TRBV4-1 and TRBJ2-1; maybe TRBD1 (6 bases). This CDR3 has 17 residues. V dropped 0 bases and J dropped 0 bases, with 12 bases sitting between them. Germline assignment: CDR1 MGHRA and CDR2 YSYEKL. CDR3 protein: CASSQDRGRGSYNEQFF. The CDR3 nucleotides are TGCGCCAGCAGCCAAGATCGGGGCAGGGGCTCCTACAATGAGCAGTTCTTC.

The count of this clone is one. J is TRBJ1-2 and V is TRBV18; no clear D gene. The CDR3 is made up of 11 amino acids. Germline V CDR1 and CDR2: KGHSH, LQKENI. The ends were cut back, 4 bases at V and 5 bases at J, with 5 bases in the middle. The CDR3 sequence: CASSQEYGYTF. The CDR3 DNA reads TGTGCCAGCTCACAAGAATATGGCTACACCTTC. Combining the CDR3 with reference TRBV18 and TRBJ1-2 gives the whole variable domain NAGVMQNPRHLVRRRGQEARLRCSPMKGHSHVYWYRQLPEEGLKFMVYLQKENIIDESGMPKERFSAEFPKEGPSILRIQQVVRGDSAAYFCASSQEYGYTFGSGTRLTVV.

V is TRBV4-1 and J is TRBJ2-7; D may be TRBD1 or TRBD2 (6 bases each). Germline values: CDR1 MGHRA, CDR2 YSYEKL. The V and J ends lost 0 bases and 5 bases respectively, with 20 bases between them. CDR3 length equals 17 residues. The CDR3, as DNA: TGCGCCAGCAGCCAAGATACCGGCGGCAGGGGAGGTGACGAGCAGTACTTC. It codes for CASSQDTGGRGGDEQYF.

The gene calls are TRBV10-3 and TRBJ1-3; the D gene is possibly TRBD1 (6 bases). This CDR3 comprises 18 residues. The V end lost 8 bases, the J end lost 0 bases, and 23 bases lay between the germline ends. Germline lookup yields CDR1 ENHRY and CDR2 SYGVKD. The CDR3 reads CAIGTYRVPYLSGNTIYF. In DNA, the CDR3 is TGTGCCATCGGTACTTACAGGGTCCCTTATCTCTCTGGAAACACCATATATTTT.

This clone was seen a few times. V usage is TRBV7-9 and J usage is TRBJ1-2; no firm D call. There are 14 residues in the CDR3. Trimming took off 6 bases at V and 2 bases at J, with 13 bases between the two ends. Germline V gives CDR1 SEHNR, CDR2 FQNEAQ (reference sequence). Here the CDR3 reads CASRGGGPNYGYTF. The CDR3, as DNA: TGTGCCAGCAGGGGCGGCGGACCCAACTATGGCTACACCTTC.

V and J are TRBV27 and TRBJ2-7, with no clear D. This CDR3 contains 14 residues. Trimming pared 1 base from V and 1 base from J, leaving 8 bases between. Germline CDR1 MNHEY, CDR2 SMNVEV (reference sequence). The CDR3 DNA sequence: TGTGCCAGCAGTTTATTCGGCAGTTCCTACGAGCAGTACTTC. It translates to CASSLFGSSYEQYF.

The V gene is TRBV5-6, the J gene TRBJ1-5, with TRBD1 identical over 7 bases. V lost 5 bases to trimming and J lost 0 bases; unmatched junction nucleotides: 5. Germline CDR1 reads SGHDT; CDR2 reads YYEEEE. This CDR3 is 15 amino acids long. CDR3 DNA sequence: TGTGCCAGCAGTAAAACAGGGGATAGCAATCAGCCCCAGCATTTT. It codes for CASSKTGDSNQPQHF.

The chain joins TRBV10-3 to TRBJ1-2; 12 nucleotides line up with TRBD1. V lost 3 bases, J lost 4 bases, and 6 bases stayed unmatched. The CDR3 sequence is 16 residues long. CDR1 is ENHRY, CDR2 SYGVKD, per germline. The CDR3 here is CAISEPSGQGAYGYTF. CDR3 nucleotides: TGTGCCATCAGTGAACCCTCGGGACAGGGGGCCTATGGCTACACCTTC.

The chain is built from TRBV4-3 and TRBJ1-6; D gene unclear. V gave up 0 bases and J gave up 1 base, with 13 bases separating them. CDR1 is LGHNA and CDR2 is YSLEER in the germline V gene. CDR3 length: 18 amino acids. The CDR3: CASSQDVALGSYNSPLHF. DNA of the CDR3: TGCGCCAGCAGCCAAGATGTAGCTTTGGGATCCTATAATTCACCCCTCCACTTT.

The chain joins TRBV15 to TRBJ2-7; 7 nucleotides match TRBD2. Germline V gene sequence: CDR1 LNHNV, CDR2 YYDKDF (reference sequence). The length of the CDR3 is 15 residues. V lost 0 bases, J lost 3 bases, and 5 bases stayed unmatched. CDR3 region: CATSREGGSVYEQYF. The DNA for the CDR3 is TGTGCCACCAGCAGAGAGGGCGGGAGCGTCTACGAGCAGTACTTC.

The V call is TRBV6-5, the J call TRBJ2-7, with 13 bases lining up with TRBD2. There are 13 residues in the CDR3. From germline, CDR1 is MNHEY and CDR2 SVGAGI. With V trimmed by 8 bases and J by 6 bases, 4 bases remained unmatched. The DNA of the CDR3 is TGTGCCAGCGGACTAGCGGGGGAGGGCGAGCAGTACTTC. This translates into CASGLAGEGEQYF.

For the CDR3, the DNA is TGCAGTGCTAGTCGACAGAACAATTCACCCCTCCACTTT. This gives the protein CSASRQNNSPLHF. This chain joins TRBV20-1 and TRBJ1-6; D is perhaps TRBD1 (5 bases). This CDR3 contains 13 residues. Looked up from germline, CDR1 is DFQATT and CDR2 is SNEGSKA (reference sequence). V lost 3 bases to trimming and J lost 7 bases, with 10 bases between them.

The rearrangement uses TRBV12-3 or TRBV12-4 and TRBJ1-1; D is unresolved. V dropped 5 bases and J dropped 0 bases, with 1 base sitting between them. The CDR3 length is 11 residues. For the CDR3, the DNA is TGTGCCAGCAGTGTGAACACTGAAGCTTTCTTT. It yields the protein CASSVNTEAFF.

The genes are TRBV12-3 or TRBV12-4 and TRBJ2-1; the D is unclear. Trimming shortened V by 4 bases and J by 3 bases, and 1 base separated the two germline ends. The CDR3 extends over 11 amino acids. CDR3 amino acids: CASSYYNEQFF. In DNA form, the CDR3 reads TGTGCCAGCAGTTACTACAATGAGCAGTTCTTC.

The chain links TRBV27 to TRBJ2-7, with a possible D match to TRBD2 (6 bases). CDR1 MNHEY and CDR2 SMNVEV come from the germline V gene (reference sequence). The CDR3 contains 12 residues. V was shortened by 4 bases and J by 6 bases, with 10 bases between the two germline ends. The CDR3 region has the DNA TGTGCCAGCAGTTCCGTGGGGGGCGAGCAGTACTTC. This gives the protein CASSSVGGEQYF.

This rearrangement joins TRBV2 to TRBJ2-7; 9 bases are shared with TRBD1. Looked up from germline, CDR1 is SNHLY and CDR2 is FYNNEI. This CDR3 has 14 amino acids. The V gene end was trimmed by 5 bases and the J gene end by 5 bases; junction bases not matched to a gene: 7. CDR3 loop: CASSSGQGRNEQYF. CDR3 nucleotide sequence: TGTGCCAGCAGTTCGGGACAGGGAAGGAACGAGCAGTACTTC.

In its sample, this clone was seen once. This chain joins TRBV18 and TRBJ2-3, with D tentatively TRBD2 (5 bases). Per germline, CDR1 KGHSH and CDR2 LQKENI. This CDR3 comprises 15 residues. V shed 3 bases and J shed 2 bases, with 12 bases lying between them. CDR3 amino acids: CASSPEMGDTDTQYF. CDR3 nucleotide sequence: TGTGCCAGCTCACCGGAGATGGGAGACACAGATACGCAGTATTTT.

This rearrangement joins TRBV6-5 to TRBJ1-6; D is possibly TRBD1 (6 bases). The germline gives CDR1 MNHEY, CDR2 SVGAGI. This CDR3 is 15 amino acids long. V was shortened by 2 bases and J by 9 bases, with 14 bases between the two germline ends. CDR3 DNA: TGTGCCAGCAGTTACCGTTCCGGCAGGGGTTCACCCCTCCACTTT. Amino acid sequence: CASSYRSGRGSPLHF.